This record concerns one T cell receptor (beta chain) sequence. This clone's antigen is unknown. Base qualities were left out, and no much larger clone turns up one base away. Germline trimming: 5 bases from V, 9 bases from J; junction bases outside gene matches: 13. For CDR1 and CDR2, the germline V gene lists SGHVS and FQNEAQ. Its CDR3 holds 15 amino acids, cysteine through phenylalanine. The CDR3 DNA has 45 bases and is translated from base 1. The CDR3 regions of human TCRbeta chains were analyzed by immunosequencing. In the authors' own workflow: TCRs in the repertoires were compared against a reference library of SARS-CoV-2-specific TCRs that had been generated with the MIRA antigen-specificity platform. Breadth was defined as the fraction of unique TCRs that were SARS-CoV-2-associated. Depth was defined as the fraction of total T cells that were SARS-CoV-2-associated. Using the MIRA data, each spike-specific TCR was assigned both to the spike region to which the TCR was reactive and to a CD4 or CD8 class. Log10-transformed breadth and depth values were compared by one-way ANOVA with Sidak's multiple comparisons tests. The table was pulled from immuneACCESS by TCRdb, which kept in-frame rearrangements only. Such tables lose some clones; where checked, under half of the loss comes from unresolved V genes, and the rest has no known cause. V, J and clone size reflect that table, while D and trimming were determined from the DNA. The sample has roughly 100,000 clones on record, more than 90% of them singletons. 2% to 2.5% of the sample is in the top ten clones.

This sample was included in a study of T cell responses to AZD1222 COVID-19 vaccine (dated by TCRdb to about 2021). About the investigation overall: Because spike-specific TCR depth and breadth did not differ between the two schedules, AZD1222 recipients who got a second dose at roughly 4 weeks were pooled with those who got a second dose at roughly 12 weeks. A total of just over 230 trial participants underwent TCR sequencing, of whom about 210 received two doses of AZD1222 and some 25 received two doses of the MenACWY control vaccine. Enrollment into the trials was organized by age into subgroups of 18-55, 56-69 and 70-plus years, and those subgroups contained approximately 150, 30 and 60 TCR-sequenced participants, respectively. Beyond this particular receptor, the publication reports: After two AZD1222 doses, spike-specific TCR breadth and depth were significantly higher than at day 0 and than in MenACWY recipients. Participants were mostly white British and included more females than males, and it was suggested by the authors that clonal diversity may have been underestimated. Conclusions about previously exposed vaccinees are limited, since just six or seven AZD1222 recipients were seropositive for SARS-CoV-2 at baseline. In the small 56-69-year group, the increase in depth fell short of significance, most likely because of low power. No day 14 peak-response samples were available, so repertoires were characterized only after the peak T cell response. Vaccine-associated CD4 TCRs spanned the whole spike protein, with dominant responses in regions 160-218 and 743-854. Nearly half of unique spike-specific TCRs reportedly recognized epitopes outside regions mutated in the B.1.351 and B.1.1.7 variants.

Sample time point, as interpreted from the label and publication: baseline before first vaccination. Vaccinee samples were obtained from the UK trials COV001 and COV002, which included a single-blind randomized controlled phase 2/3 trial of AZD1222 (ChAdOx1 nCoV-19) in healthy adults. For TCRbeta chain sequencing, PBMC samples from trial participants were taken at day 0 and at day 28 after the second dose. The clonotype was recovered from an adult in good health. The material was peripheral blood, obtained on day 0 of AZD1222 vaccination. The receptor chain draws on TRBV7-8 and TRBJ2-5, with TRBD2 identical over 9 junction bases. CDR3 reads: CASSRPSGADGAQYF. In nucleotides, the sequence is TGTGCCAGCAGCCGGCCTAGCGGGGCCGATGGGGCCCAGTACTTC.